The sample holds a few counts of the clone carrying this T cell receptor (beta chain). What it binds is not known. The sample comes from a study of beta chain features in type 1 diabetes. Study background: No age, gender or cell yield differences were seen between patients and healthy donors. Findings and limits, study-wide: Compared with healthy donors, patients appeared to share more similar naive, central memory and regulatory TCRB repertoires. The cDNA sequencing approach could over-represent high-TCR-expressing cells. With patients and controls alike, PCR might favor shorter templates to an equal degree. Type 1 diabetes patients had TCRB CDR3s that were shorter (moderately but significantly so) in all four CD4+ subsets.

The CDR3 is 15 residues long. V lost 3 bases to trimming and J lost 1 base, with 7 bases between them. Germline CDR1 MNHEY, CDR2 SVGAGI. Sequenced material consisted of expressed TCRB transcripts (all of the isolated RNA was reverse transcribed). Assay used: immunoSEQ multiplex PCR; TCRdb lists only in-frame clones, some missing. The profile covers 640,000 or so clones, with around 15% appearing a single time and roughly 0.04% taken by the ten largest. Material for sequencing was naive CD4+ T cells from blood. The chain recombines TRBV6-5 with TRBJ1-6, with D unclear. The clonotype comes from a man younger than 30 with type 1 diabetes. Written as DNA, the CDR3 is TGTGCCAGCAGTTATTGGGCGTCCTATAATTCACCCCTCCACTTT. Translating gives CASSYWASYNSPLHF.